A selection of T cell receptor beta chains follows, all from one sample in a study of T cells after posttransplantation cyclophosphamide. Generated by immunoSEQ multiplex PCR, the TCRdb table keeps only in-frame clones and is missing some. The sample consists of 15,000 to 20,000 clones, 60% to 80% of them appearing once. The source material was CD8+ T cells sorted from PBMCs, sampled 1903 days after a stem cell transplant with posttransplant cyclophosphamide. The source of these receptors is a female patient aged 35-55 years who received an allogeneic stem cell transplant from a related donor, was CMV-positive, and had no GVHD. T cells may partly derive from the graft donor. Both conserved end residues are part of each CDR3. The D gene is left open where the match is weak. Clone size, where shown, is once, few, many, or a class for clones that have expanded.

v_call	j_call	d_call	clone_size	cdr3_nt	cdr3_aa
TRBV27	TRBJ1-1	.	once	TGTGCCAGCAGTTTATTCCGGGGGGGGACTGAAGCTTTCTTT	CASSLFRGGTEAFF
TRBV5-1	TRBJ1-1	.	.	TGCGCCAGCAGCTTGGGAGTCGTGGGCCTGTACACTGAAGCTTTCTTT	CASSLGVVGLYTEAFF
TRBV6-1	TRBJ2-7	.	once	TGTGCCAGCAGTTTGCGGACAGTGTACGAGCAGTACTTC	CASSLRTVYEQYF
TRBV7-3	TRBJ2-3	.	.	TGTGCCAGCAGCCCTTGGGGGGGGGCTACAGATACGCAGTATTTT	CASSPWGGATDTQYF
TRBV2	TRBJ2-3	.	.	TGTGCCAGCAGTGTTGGTATAGCTGGCACAGATACGCAGTATTTT	CASSVGIAGTDTQYF
TRBV27	TRBJ1-5	.	large	TGTGCCAGCAGTCCCTTCAGGGGTCAGCCCCAGCATTTT	CASSPFRGQPQHF
TRBV11-3	TRBJ2-3	.	once	TGTGCCAGCGCAACAGGGAACTACACAGATACGCAGTATTTT	CASATGNYTDTQYF
TRBV5-4	TRBJ1-2	TRBD1	.	TGCGCCAGCAGCTTGGGGGACGACAGGGGGCAAGGCTACACCTTC	CASSLGDDRGQGYTF
TRBV7-2	TRBJ2-3	.	.	TGTGCCAGCAGCCCGGGCGGGAATACGCAGTATTTT	CASSPGGNTQYF
TRBV5-6	TRBJ2-7	TRBD1	.	TGTGCCAGCAGCCTCGGGACAGGGTACTATTTCAAACGGTACGAGCAGTACTTC	CASSLGTGYYFKRYEQYF
TRBV2	TRBJ2-7	.	.	TGTGCCAGCAGTTCTTCCGCCGGCTACGAGCAGTACTTC	CASSSSAGYEQYF
TRBV29-1	TRBJ2-7	TRBD1	.	TGCAGCGTTATGACAGGGGGTTATGGCGAGCAGTACTTC	CSVMTGGYGEQYF
TRBV29-1	TRBJ1-5	TRBD1	.	TGCAGCGCCCAGGGGGCGGGTAGCAATCAGCCCCAGCATTTT	CSAQGAGSNQPQHF
TRBV5-1	TRBJ1-1	.	few	TGCGCCAGCAGCTCGACAGGTTTCGGCACTGAAGCTTTCTTT	CASSSTGFGTEAFF
TRBV5-1	TRBJ1-1	TRBD1	.	TGCGCCAGCAGCTCGGGGACAGGGGAATCTGAAGCTTTCTTT	CASSSGTGESEAFF
TRBV7-9	TRBJ1-3	.	few	TGTGCCAGCAGCTCCACGCGTTTTACCTCTGGAAACACCATATATTTT	CASSSTRFTSGNTIYF
TRBV6-6	TRBJ2-7	TRBD1	.	TGTGCCAGCACCAGGGACAGGGCCTACGAGCAGTACTTC	CASTRDRAYEQYF
TRBV7-2	TRBJ2-5	TRBD2	once	TGTGCCAGCAGCTTACGTCGGTGGCTAGCGGGGAACCAAGAGACCCAGTACTTC	CASSLRRWLAGNQETQYF
TRBV13	TRBJ2-2	.	.	TGTGCCAGCAGCTTAGGCCTTTTCGGTTCTCAGGGTACCGGGGAGCTGTTTTTT	CASSLGLFGSQGTGELFF
TRBV6-5	TRBJ1-6	.	.	TGTGCCAGCAGTTACGCGGACATTTTCAGTTCACCCCTCCACTTT	CASSYADIFSSPLHF
TRBV7-2	TRBJ2-7	.	.	TGTGCCAGCAGCCTCAGGGTCTACGAGCAGTACTTC	CASSLRVYEQYF
TRBV19	TRBJ2-1	TRBD1	.	TGTGCCAGTAGTTCAAGGACAGGTAACAATGAGCAGTTCTTC	CASSSRTGNNEQFF
TRBV27	TRBJ2-6	.	.	TGTGCCAGCAGTTTACTCTCTGGGGCCAACGTCCTGACTTTC	CASSLLSGANVLTF